This T cell receptor (beta chain) was profiled in a study of cytomegalovirus exposure and HLA in healthy donors. CDR3 length equals 16 residues. CDR1 is LNHNV and CDR2 is YYDKDF in the germline V gene (reference sequence). V gave up 0 bases and J gave up 7 bases; unmatched junction bases: 8. General study findings and limits: In a later analysis, TCR beta V- and J-gene trimming showed a link to a missense DCLRE1C variant.

As for this clone: As yet, its antigen is unknown.

Researchers ran the PCR with 60 Vbeta and 13 Jbeta primers. Repertoires were generated with immunoSEQ multiplex PCR, while TCRdb's copy carries only in-frame clones and drops some. The sample lists about 80,000 clones, 62% seen once, with 4% to 4.5% in the top ten. The chain employs TRBV15 and TRBJ2-1; 8 bases are a match to TRBD2. The receptor comes from a male donor in good health and CMV-seropositive. Sequences were obtained from PBMCs. The CDR3 region is CATSRDGSGSSNEQFF. CDR3 bases: TGTGCCACCAGCAGAGATGGGAGCGGGAGTTCTAATGAGCAGTTCTTC.